Included here is one TCR beta chain sequence, with context. Its antigen remains unknown. This record comes from a study of T cell responses to AZD1222 COVID-19 vaccine. The study's findings and limits: The donors showed a predominance of white British ancestry and of females, with possible underestimation of clonal diversity. Unmutated variant regions are reportedly targeted by nearly half of spike-specific TCRs. Distributed over spike, vaccine-associated CD4 TCRs predominated at 160-218 and 743-854.

This table comes from immunoSEQ multiplex PCR, and its TCRdb copy is limited to in-frame clones, with some not included. The data contain about 150,000 clones, approximately 94% of them seen just once; the ten biggest clones take up roughly 1.2%. The CDR3 runs 14 residues. Germline V gene sequence: CDR1 SGHNT, CDR2 YYREEE (reference sequence). V lost 4 bases and J lost 0, with 11 bases in between. The receptor was derived from an adult in good health. The sample was peripheral blood, taken on day 0 of AZD1222 vaccination. The chain recombines TRBV5-4 with TRBJ2-7; D call uncertain. CDR3 region: CASSPGPSSYEQYV. In nucleotides, the CDR3 is TGTGCCAGCAGCCCCGGACCGAGCTCCTACGAGCAGTACGTC.